The entry that follows covers one TCR beta chain sequence. Antigen specificity is unknown. The sample originates from a study of cytomegalovirus exposure and HLA in healthy donors. The study ran its PCR with 60 Vbeta and 13 Jbeta primers. Generated by immunoSEQ multiplex PCR, the TCRdb table keeps only in-frame clones and is missing some. This sample yields approximately 120,000 clones, of which approximately 80% are seen a single time; around 13% belongs to the top ten. Broader study findings: When the data were analyzed later, several of the most significant clusters appeared to be linked to common viral pathogens. The study listed 150 to 200 cytomegalovirus-associated TCR beta chains. The authors reported that TCR beta sequences could predict HLA-A and HLA-B alleles. These predictions were accurate for most subjects in the first cohort. CMV serostatus was the only recorded immune exposure for donors.

Sequencing was carried out using PBMCs. The sequence was collected from a woman aged 40 to 55 in good health and CMV-seropositive.

The CDR3 DNA reads TGCAGCGTTGAAGTTTCGGGGACAGGGTCGAGCTCTGGAAACACCATATATTTT. Translation: CSVEVSGTGSSSGNTIYF. This chain joins TRBV29-1 and TRBJ1-3, with 9 positions matching TRBD1. The CDR3 spans 18 residues. V lost 1 base and J lost 0; bases outside the gene matches: 10. Germline lookup yields CDR1 SQVTM and CDR2 ANQGSEA.